The entry below gives a single T cell receptor beta chain sequence along with its context. Antigen: not known. V was clipped by 5 bases and J by 5 bases, with 15 bases between them. Germline V gives CDR1 LNHDA, CDR2 SQIVND (reference sequence). The length of the CDR3 is 14 residues. This entry comes from a study of early T cells in non-severe SARS-CoV-2 infection. Across the study: Unsorted whole-blood RNA was sequenced in bulk, leaving chains unpaired.

Study-level results: Comparison of clonotypes with VDJdb favored anti-spike CD8 responses while missing private and CD4 specificities.

Individually, cDNA molecules had unique molecular identifiers attached to them. In TCRdb, the 5' RACE reads were re-called with MiXCR into one record per CDR3 protein. The table includes around 78,000 distinct CDR3 sequences, about 14% detected once. The genes are TRBV19 and TRBJ1-2; D not resolved. Sequenced: whole blood. The TCR originated in an adult who was a healthcare worker with PCR-confirmed SARS-CoV-2 infection or an uninfected control (not recorded which). The CDR3 sequence is CASSDRALEYGYTF. The CDR3 DNA reads as TGTGCCAGTAGTGACCGGGCCTTGGAATATGGCTACACCTTC.